This passage covers 14 T cell receptor beta chains from one sample sequenced in a study of blood T cell repertoires in COVID-19. TCRdb's copy holds only in-frame clones and misses some; the assay was immunoSEQ multiplex PCR. The sample has some 300,000 clones, about 90% seen once. The material sequenced was peripheral blood. Receptors were obtained from a woman aged 50 to 60 with COVID-19, enrolled during active disease.

V and J are TRBV10-2 and TRBJ1-2; TRBD1 aligns across 7 bases. Per the germline V gene, CDR1 is WSHSY and CDR2 is SAAADI. There are 13 residues in the CDR3. V was pared by 4 bases and J by 6 bases, with 5 bases of the junction left unmatched. The CDR3 region has the DNA TGCGCCAGCAGTGGGGGGACAGAGAATGGCTACACCTTC. Translation gives CASSGGTENGYTF.

The V and J genes are TRBV7-3 and TRBJ2-2, with D tentatively TRBD1 (5 bases). The germline gives CDR1 SGHTA, CDR2 FQGTGA. The CDR3 contains 13 residues. Trimming took off 6 bases at V and 6 bases at J, with 11 bases between the two ends. This chain's CDR3 is CASRESGPGELFF. CDR3 nucleotides: TGTGCCAGCAGGGAATCAGGGCCCGGGGAGCTGTTTTTT.

CDR3 nucleotide sequence: TGTGCCAGTAGTATAAGGACCCCAGGACAGGGAGTTGAAAAACTGTTTTTT. Amino acids: CASSIRTPGQGVEKLFF. The chain is built from TRBV19 and TRBJ1-4; TRBD1 aligns across 8 bases. The CDR3 sequence is 17 residues long. The ends lost 2 bases at V and 7 bases at J; junction bases unmatched: 12. CDR1 and CDR2 (germline): LNHDA, SQIVND (reference sequence).

V gene TRBV5-1 combines with J gene TRBJ2-3, with D possibly TRBD1 on 7 matching bases. From germline, CDR1 is SGHRS and CDR2 YFSETQ. The CDR3 length is 15 residues. V dropped 7 bases and J dropped 4 bases, with 19 bases sitting between them. CDR3 protein: CASGLTARGADTQYF. DNA of the CDR3: TGCGCCAGCGGTTTAACGGCCAGGGGGGCAGATACGCAGTATTTT.

The chain couples TRBV5-1 to TRBJ1-1, with D maybe TRBD1 (6 bases). The V gene's germline CDR1 is SGHRS and CDR2 YFSETQ. Trimming cost V 8 bases and J 2 bases, with 13 bases left between them. The CDR3 spans 13 residues. The CDR3 sequence: CASTPGVNTEAFF. The CDR3 nucleotides read TGCGCCAGTACCCCAGGGGTTAACACTGAAGCTTTCTTT.

V usage is TRBV27 and J usage is TRBJ2-5; 9 bases agree with TRBD1. Germline V gene lookup returns CDR1 MNHEY and CDR2 SMNVEV (reference sequence). The junction had 6 bases not matched to a gene; V was cut back by 6 bases and J by 4 bases. CDR3 length: 14 residues. CDR3 region: CASSPTGGRETQYF. CDR3 coding DNA: TGTGCCAGCAGCCCCACAGGGGGCAGAGAGACCCAGTACTTC.

V usage is TRBV3-1 (or the pseudogene TRBV3-2) and J usage is TRBJ2-1; 7 nucleotides agree with TRBD1. V trimming: 3 bases; J trimming: 2 bases; junction bases outside the gene matches: 4. This CDR3 spans 15 amino acids. Germline V gene data show CDR1 as LGHDT and CDR2 as YNNKEL (reference sequence). The DNA of the CDR3 is TGTGCCAGCAGCCAGGCCGGGACAGCCTACAATGAGCAGTTCTTC. It codes for CASSQAGTAYNEQFF.

V and J are TRBV4-2 and TRBJ1-6, with D perhaps TRBD1 (5 bases). The CDR3 covers 15 residues. Germline V lookup: CDR1 LGHNA, CDR2 YNFKEQ. Trimming cost V 0 bases and J 10 bases, with 13 bases left between them. In DNA, the CDR3 is TGTGCCAGCAGCCAAGAAGGGGAATCGGTCTCACCCCTCCACTTT. Translation: CASSQEGESVSPLHF.

V is TRBV7-2 and J is TRBJ2-2; 13 bases map to TRBD2. CDR1 and CDR2 from the germline V gene are SGHTA and FQGNSA. J lost 0 bases, V lost 4 bases, and 8 bases had no gene match. CDR3 size: 19 residues. The CDR3: CASSSDSGLAGPNTGELFF. CDR3 in DNA: TGTGCCAGCAGCTCCGACTCGGGACTAGCGGGGCCGAACACCGGGGAGCTGTTTTTT. Drawing the rest from reference TRBV7-2 and TRBJ2-2, the complete variable domain is GAGVSQSPSNKVTEKGKDVELRCDPISGHTALYWYRQSLGQGLEFLIYFQGNSAPDKSGLPSDRFSAERTGGSVSTLTIQRTQQEDSAVYLCASSSDSGLAGPNTGELFFGEGSRLTVL.

This clone has only one observation. The gene calls are TRBV20-1 and TRBJ1-1, with D possibly TRBD1 on 6 matching bases. Between the trimmed V and J ends, which lost 8 bases and 7 bases, there was a span of 11 bases. From germline, CDR1 is DFQATT and CDR2 SNEGSKA (reference sequence). The CDR3 is made up of 10 amino acids. The CDR3 sequence: CSPRQVEAFF. The CDR3, as DNA: TGCAGTCCCCGACAGGTTGAAGCTTTCTTT.

The J gene is TRBJ1-3, the V gene TRBV30, with a weak D call TRBD1 (5 bases). Germline loops: CDR1 GTSNPN, CDR2 SVGIG (reference sequence). The CDR3 runs 15 residues. V was pared by 8 bases and J by 0 bases, with 17 bases between. The CDR3: CAGTGGGHSGNTIYF. In nucleotides, the CDR3 is TGTGCCGGGACTGGAGGCGGCCACTCTGGAAACACCATATATTTT.

The rearrangement links TRBV5-8 to TRBJ1-5; D unclear. The germline V gene has CDR1 SGHTS and CDR2 YDEGEE. This CDR3 spans 13 amino acids. The V end lost 0 bases, the J end lost 5 bases, and 6 bases lay between the germline ends. DNA for the CDR3: TGTGCCAGCAGCTTGGTCGGGGATCAGCCCCAGCATTTT. Translated: CASSLVGDQPQHF.

The gene calls are TRBV30 and TRBJ2-1; TRBD1 aligns across 7 bases. V gave up 0 bases and J gave up 4 bases; unmatched junction bases: 6. Per germline, CDR1 GTSNPN and CDR2 SVGIG (reference sequence). The length of the CDR3 is 15 residues. CDR3 in DNA: TGTGCCTGGAGTGTACAGGGGACCAGTTACAATGAGCAGTTCTTC. It yields the protein CAWSVQGTSYNEQFF.

The chain carries TRBV5-8 and TRBJ2-7, with D possibly matching TRBD1 (5 bases). V lost 0 bases and J 8 bases, leaving 9 bases between the germline ends. This CDR3 spans 12 amino acids. Per the germline V gene, CDR1 is SGHTS and CDR2 is YDEGEE. CDR3 sequence (DNA): TGTGCCAGCAGCTTGGGACAGAATAAGCAGTACTTC. Encoded protein: CASSLGQNKQYF. Full variable domain (outside the CDR3, taken from reference TRBV5-8 and TRBJ2-7): EAGVTQSPTHLIKTRGQQATLRCSPISGHTSVYWYQQALGLGLQFLLWYDEGEERNRGNFPPRFSGRQFPNYSSELNVNALELEDSALYLCASSLGQNKQYFGPGTRLTVT.